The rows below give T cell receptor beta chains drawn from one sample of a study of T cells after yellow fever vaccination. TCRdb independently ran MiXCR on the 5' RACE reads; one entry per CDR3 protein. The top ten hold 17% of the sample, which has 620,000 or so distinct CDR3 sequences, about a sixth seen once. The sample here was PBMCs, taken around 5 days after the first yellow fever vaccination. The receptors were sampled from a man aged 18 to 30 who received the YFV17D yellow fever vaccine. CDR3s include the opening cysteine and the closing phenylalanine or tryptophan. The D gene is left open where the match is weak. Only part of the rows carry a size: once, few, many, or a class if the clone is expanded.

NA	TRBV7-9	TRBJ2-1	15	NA	TGTGCCAGCAGCTTCAGCCTGGACAGGGAGGGTGAGCAGTTCTTC	CASSFSLDREGEQFF
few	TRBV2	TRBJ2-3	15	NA	TGTGCCAGCACCCCGAATGGAGTGGGGACAGATACGCAGTATTTT	CASTPNGVGTDTQYF
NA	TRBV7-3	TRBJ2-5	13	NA	TGTGCCAGCAGCCCCATTCACCAAGAGACCCAGTACTTC	CASSPIHQETQYF
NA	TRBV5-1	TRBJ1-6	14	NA	TGCGCCAGCAGCTCCGGGACCTCCTTATCACCCCTCCACTTT	CASSSGTSLSPLHF
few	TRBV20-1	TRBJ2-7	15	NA	TGCAGTGCTTCAAACCGGATAGTTTTGGCCTACGAGCAGTACTTC	CSASNRIVLAYEQYF
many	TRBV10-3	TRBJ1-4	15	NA	TGTGCCATCAGTGAGTCGCTGATCCAAAATGAAAAACTGTTTTTT	CAISESLIQNEKLFF
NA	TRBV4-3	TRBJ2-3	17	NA	TGCGCCAGCAGCCAAGGGTTTCAGGGTGGGAGCACAGATACGCAGTATTTT	CASSQGFQGGSTDTQYF
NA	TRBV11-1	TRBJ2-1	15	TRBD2	TGTGCCAGCAGCCTGACTAGCGGGGGCGTATATGAGCAGTTCTTC	CASSLTSGGVYEQFF
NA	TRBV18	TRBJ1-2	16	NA	TGTGCCAGCTCACCACAGTTCGGCAGAGGGGGATATGGCTACACCTTC	CASSPQFGRGGYGYTF
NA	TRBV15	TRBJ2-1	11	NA	TGTGCCACCAGCAGTGCCTTGGAGCAGTTCTTC	CATSSALEQFF
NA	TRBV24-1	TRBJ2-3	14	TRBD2	TGTGCCACCAGTGAAGCGGGGCCACAGGATACGCAGTATTTT	CATSEAGPQDTQYF
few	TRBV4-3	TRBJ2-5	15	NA	TGCGCCAGCAGCCAAGATCCTACAGGGAGGGAGACCCAGTACTTC	CASSQDPTGRETQYF
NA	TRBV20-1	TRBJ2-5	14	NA	TGCAGTGCTCGAGGGGGAGGCTCCTGGGAGACCCAGTACTTC	CSARGGGSWETQYF
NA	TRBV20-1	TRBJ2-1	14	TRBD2	TGCAGTGCTACCCCGGGACTAGCTTACAATGAGCAGTTCTTC	CSATPGLAYNEQFF
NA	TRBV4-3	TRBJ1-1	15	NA	TGCGCCAGCAGCCAAGAAACAGGGCTGAACACTGTAGCTTTCTTT	CASSQETGLNTVAFF
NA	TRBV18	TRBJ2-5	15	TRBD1	TGTGCCAGCTCACAACGAGGGACAGGGGAAGAGACCCAGTACTTC	CASSQRGTGEETQYF
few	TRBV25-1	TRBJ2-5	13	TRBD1	TGTGCCAGCAGGACAGGGCTCCAAGAGACCCAGTACTTC	CASRTGLQETQYF
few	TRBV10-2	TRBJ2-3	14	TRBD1	TGCGCCAGCAGTGAGGACAGGGTAGTAGATACGCAGTATTTT	CASSEDRVVDTQYF
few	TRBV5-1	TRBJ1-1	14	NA	TGCGCCAGCAGCTGGGGGGTCGTGAACACTGAAGCTTTCTTT	CASSWGVVNTEAFF
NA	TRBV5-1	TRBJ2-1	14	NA	TGCGCCAGCAGAGCTAATTTCGTTAACAATGAGCAGTTCTTC	CASRANFVNNEQFF
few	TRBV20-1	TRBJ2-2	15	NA	TGCAGTGCTACCCTTGGGGGCTCCTACACCGGGGAGCTGTTTTTT	CSATLGGSYTGELFF
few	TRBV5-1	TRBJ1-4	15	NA	TGCGCCAGCAGCTTGGAGGGGATTTTAGATGAAAAACTGTTTTTT	CASSLEGILDEKLFF
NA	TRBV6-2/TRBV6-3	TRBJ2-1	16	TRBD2	TGTGCCAGCAGTTACTCGACTAGCGGGGGGCAGGATGAGCAGTTCTTC	CASSYSTSGGQDEQFF
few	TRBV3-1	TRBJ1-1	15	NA	TGTGCCAGCAGCCAAGGGGCAGGGACGGGCACTGAAGCTTTCTTT	CASSQGAGTGTEAFF
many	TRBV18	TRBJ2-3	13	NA	TGTGCCAGCTCACCCCAGGACACAGATACGCAGTATTTT	CASSPQDTDTQYF
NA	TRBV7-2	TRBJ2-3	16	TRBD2	TGTGCCAGCAGCTTAGGGCGCGGGGGGGCCTACGATACGCAGTATTTT	CASSLGRGGAYDTQYF
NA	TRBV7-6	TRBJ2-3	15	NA	TGTGCCAGCAGCTTAGGACCGAACCCCACAGATACGCAGTATTTT	CASSLGPNPTDTQYF
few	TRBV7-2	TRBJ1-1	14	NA	TGTGCCAGCACCTATGGGGAGCGGGGTACTGAAGCTTTCTTT	CASTYGERGTEAFF
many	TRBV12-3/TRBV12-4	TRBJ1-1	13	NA	TGTGCCAGCAGTTTCGGAAGGAACACTGAAGCTTTCTTT	CASSFGRNTEAFF
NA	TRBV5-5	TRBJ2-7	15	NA	TGTGCCAGCAGCCCCCTAGCGCTGTTCTCCTACGAGCAGTACTTC	CASSPLALFSYEQYF
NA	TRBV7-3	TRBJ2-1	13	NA	TGTGCCAGCAGCTTAACTCGCAGGAATGAGCAGTTCTTC	CASSLTRRNEQFF
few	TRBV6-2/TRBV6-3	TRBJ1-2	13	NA	TGTGCCAGCAGTTCCCATGACACCTATGGCTACACCTTC	CASSSHDTYGYTF